The entry below gives a single T cell receptor (beta chain) sequence along with its context. The antigen it recognizes is unknown. No much larger clone exists at a distance of one base, and base qualities are not known. Sample time point, as interpreted from the label and publication: about 28 days (+/-7) after the second vaccine dose. Because spike-specific TCR depth and breadth did not differ between the two schedules, AZD1222 recipients who got a second dose at roughly 4 weeks were pooled with those who got a second dose at roughly 12 weeks. The vaccinee samples were drawn from two UK trials, COV001 and COV002, one of which was a single-blind randomized controlled phase 2/3 trial testing AZD1222 (ChAdOx1 nCoV-19) in healthy adults. For TCRbeta chain sequencing, PBMC samples from trial participants were taken at day 0 and at day 28 after the second dose. CDR1 and CDR2 (SGDLS, YYNGEE) derive from the germline V gene. The cysteine opens and the phenylalanine closes a CDR3 of 16 amino acids. Only CDR3 DNA is held: 48 bases, read in frame from base 1. For this chain, trimming is 0 bases at the V end and 7 bases at the J end, and the number of junction bases without a gene match is 4.

The CDR3 regions of human TCRbeta chains were analyzed by immunosequencing. The paper's processing steps were these. Repertoire TCRs were matched against a reference library of SARS-CoV-2-specific TCRs generated with the MIRA antigen-specificity platform. Breadth was defined as the fraction of unique TCRs that were SARS-CoV-2-associated, and depth was defined as the fraction of total T cells that were SARS-CoV-2-associated. Using the MIRA data, each spike-specific TCR was mapped to the spike region that the TCR reacts to and placed in a CD4 or CD8 class. Log10-transformed breadth and depth values were compared by one-way ANOVA with Sidak's multiple comparisons tests. TCRdb holds this immuneACCESS table with in-frame rearrangements only. Some clones are missing; in checked studies, unresolved V genes explain under half, and the rest has no known cause. That table gives V, J and clone size, and the DNA gave D and trimming. A total of fewer than 120,000 clones appear in this sample, approximately 90% of them only once. Roughly 15% of the sample belongs to the ten largest clones.

The source of the sample is a study of T cell responses to AZD1222 COVID-19 vaccine listed by TCRdb under 2021. General notes on the study: A total of 230 to 250 trial participants underwent TCR sequencing, of whom 200 to 220 had received two doses of AZD1222 and 26 had received two doses of the MenACWY control vaccine. Enrollment into the trials was organized by age into subgroups of 18-55, 56-69 and 70-plus years, and those subgroups contained around 150, 28 and 57 TCR-sequenced participants, respectively.

Broader findings and caveats from the paper: In the small 56-69-year group, the increase in depth fell short of significance, most likely because of low power. Epitopes outside the regions mutated in the B.1.351 and B.1.1.7 variants were reportedly recognized by nearly half of the unique spike-specific TCRs. Conclusions about previously exposed vaccinees were limited because only a handful of AZD1222 recipients were SARS-CoV-2 seropositive at baseline. Because no day 14 peak-response samples were available, the repertoires could be characterized only after the peak T cell response. After two AZD1222 doses, spike-specific TCR breadth and depth were significantly higher than at day 0 and than in MenACWY recipients. The vaccine-associated CD4 TCRs covered the entire spike protein, and the dominant responses fell in regions 160-218 and 743-854. Participants were mostly white British, with more females than males. The authors suggested clonal diversity may have been underestimated.

Material: peripheral blood, obtained 28 days after the second AZD1222 dose. This TCR was recovered from an adult who received the AZD1222 COVID-19 vaccine. The V gene is TRBV9 and the J gene is TRBJ2-1, and TRBD2 matches 13 of the central bases. Here is the DNA: TGTGCCAGCAGCGTAGCCGGGACTAGCGGGATGAATGAGCAGTTCTTC. The translation is CASSVAGTSGMNEQFF.